The present T cell receptor beta chain was sequenced within a study of T cells in tuberculosis. The wider study: Blood was taken before or within 7 days of anti-tuberculosis therapy.

Concerning this clone: The antigen is undetermined.

Time point: new active TB diagnosis, blood taken before or within 7 days of starting treatment. Method: immunoSEQ multiplex PCR; TCRdb's copy keeps in-frame clones and lacks some. The sample shows 20,000 to 25,000 clones, approximately 85% of them seen only once. Study-wide results and limits: A GMM-specific repertoire classifier reached approximately 84% accuracy, AUROC 0.90. Shorter CDR3-alpha in active tuberculosis partly drove smaller distances.

V shed 7 bases and J shed 5 bases, with 8 bases lying between them. CDR3 size: 12 residues. Germline V lookup: CDR1 LGHNT, CDR2 FRNRAP. Sequences were derived from PBMCs, sampled at tuberculosis diagnosis. The chain joins TRBV12-5 to TRBJ2-2, with D possibly being TRBD2 (5 bases). This TCR was recovered from an adult with tuberculosis. The CDR3 DNA is TGTGCTAGTGCCCCGGGAACCGGGGAGCTGTTTTTT. Its translation: CASAPGTGELFF. The complete variable domain, with remaining parts taken from reference TRBV12-5 and TRBJ2-2, reads DARVTQTPRHKVTEMGQEVTMRCQPILGHNTVFWYRQTMMQGLELLAYFRNRAPLDDSGMPKDRFSAEMPDATLATLKIQPSEPRDSAVYFCASAPGTGELFFGEGSRLTVL.